This TCR beta chain was captured by sequencing in a study of T cell responses to AZD1222 COVID-19 vaccine (dated by TCRdb to about 2021). With respect to the entire study: A total of 230 to 250 trial participants underwent TCR sequencing, of whom 207 received two doses of AZD1222 and some 25 received two doses of the MenACWY control vaccine. Trial participants were enrolled into age subgroups of 18-55, 56-69 and 70-plus years, which contained 148, 28 and 57 TCR-sequenced participants, respectively.

The CDR3 contains 12 residues, cysteine and phenylalanine counted. CDR3 DNA is the only sequence kept; it has 36 bases, read in frame from the first base. V is shortened by 8 bases, J by 0 bases, and the region joining them spans 8 bases. Based on the germline V gene, the CDR1 and CDR2 sequences are SNHLY and FYNNEI. The time point label on this specimen signifies: about 28 days (+/-7) after the second vaccine dose. AZD1222 recipients whose second dose came at about 4 weeks and those whose second dose came at about 12 weeks were combined into one group, since spike-specific TCR depth and breadth did not differ between the two schedules. Samples from vaccinated people were obtained from the UK trials COV001 and COV002, which included a single-blind randomized controlled phase 2/3 trial of AZD1222 (ChAdOx1 nCoV-19) in healthy adults. Trial participant PBMC samples were collected at day 0 and day 28 after the second dose for TCRbeta chain sequencing.

The CDR3 regions of human TCRbeta chains were subjected to immunosequencing. On the authors' methods: Repertoire TCRs were checked for matches against a reference library of SARS-CoV-2-specific TCRs that had been generated using the MIRA antigen-specificity platform. Breadth was defined as the fraction of unique TCRs that were SARS-CoV-2-associated. Depth was defined as the fraction of total T cells that were SARS-CoV-2-associated. Using the MIRA data, each spike-specific TCR was assigned both to the spike region to which the TCR was reactive and to a CD4 or CD8 class. Log10-transformed breadth and depth values were compared by one-way ANOVA with Sidak's multiple comparisons tests. The table comes from immuneACCESS by way of TCRdb, which keeps in-frame sequences with V and J called. Part of the clones is missing from these tables; in studies checked, under half for an unresolved V gene and the rest for unknown reasons. V and J calls plus clone size are reproduced from that table; the DNA served to infer D and trimming. The sample table holds some 170,000 clones, of which 85% to 95% were seen once. 4.5% to 5.5% of the sample is taken by the ten largest.

Overall study outcomes, separate from this receptor: The 56-69-year group was small, and its depth increase did not reach significance, likely because of low power. Vaccine-associated CD4 TCRs spanned the whole spike protein, with dominant responses in regions 160-218 and 743-854. Reportedly, close to half of the unique spike-specific TCRs recognized epitopes lying outside the regions that are mutated in the B.1.351 and B.1.1.7 variants. After two AZD1222 doses, spike-specific TCR breadth and depth were significantly higher than at day 0 and than in MenACWY recipients. Because no samples from the day 14 peak response were available, repertoires could be characterized only after the peak T cell response. Participants were mostly white British, with more females than males. The authors suggested clonal diversity may have been underestimated. Conclusions about previously exposed vaccinees were limited because only six AZD1222 recipients were SARS-CoV-2 seropositive at baseline.

With respect to this clone: Its antigen remains undetermined. Per-base quality was not reported, and no clone a single base away is much larger than it.

The sequence joins TRBV2 to TRBJ2-7; the D segment might be TRBD1 or TRBD2, since each matches 5 bases. The TCR comes from an adult who received the AZD1222 COVID-19 vaccine. The sequenced sample was peripheral blood, obtained 28 days after the second AZD1222 dose. The CDR3 reads as follows: CASRGGSYEQYF. The sequenced DNA: TGTGCCAGCCGGGGCGGCTCCTACGAGCAGTACTTC.